Presented here are 21 T cell receptor beta chains from one specimen sequenced in a study of naive CD8 T cells in extremely preterm neonates. General observations from the study: Preterm CDR3s were shorter than older groups', with fewer N additions and less trimming.

Samples were taken at extremely preterm deliveries at about 23-28 weeks of gestation. No cognate antigen is known for these TCRs. Repertoires were generated with immunoSEQ multiplex PCR, while TCRdb's copy carries only in-frame clones and drops some. The data hold more than 20,000 clones, with around 89% observed a single time. The sequencing input was naive CD8+ T cells from cord blood. Receptor source: a boy who was born preterm.

This rearrangement joins TRBV5-4 to TRBJ2-3; 12 bases fit TRBD2. The CDR3 spans 15 residues. From germline, CDR1 is SGHNT and CDR2 YYREEE (reference sequence). The J segment lost 4 bases and the V segment lost 0 bases, leaving 0 bases of the junction unmatched. CDR3 bases: TGTGCCAGCAGCTTGGGACTAGCGGGGGCAGATACGCAGTATTTT. Translated, it gives CASSLGLAGADTQYF.

The chain is built from TRBV18 and TRBJ2-5, with 8 nucleotides matching TRBD1. The V segment lost 3 bases and the J segment 4 bases; nucleotides outside the gene matches: 1. This CDR3 comprises 13 residues. CDR1 is KGHSH and CDR2 is LQKENI in the germline V gene. CDR3 nucleotides: TGTGCCAGCTCACCCGGACAGGGAGAGACCCAGTACTTC. Protein: CASSPGQGETQYF.

V gene TRBV4-1 combines with J gene TRBJ1-2; no reliable D call. Trimming pared 0 bases from V and 2 bases from J, leaving 4 bases between. The CDR3 has 13 residues. Germline CDR1 is MGHRA and CDR2 is YSYEKL. As DNA, the CDR3 is TGCGCCAGCAGCCAAGACAGGAACTATGGCTACACCTTC. As protein: CASSQDRNYGYTF.

The rearrangement joins TRBV18 to TRBJ2-7; 9 nucleotides line up with TRBD1. This CDR3 spans 14 amino acids. With V trimmed by 5 bases and J by 3 bases, 5 bases remained unmatched. CDR1 KGHSH and CDR2 LQKENI come from the germline V gene. The CDR3 nucleotides are TGTGCCAGCTCAATGGAGACAGGGGGCTACGAGCAGTACTTC. Translated, it gives CASSMETGGYEQYF.

The V call is TRBV19, the J call TRBJ1-1; TRBD1 matches 9 bases. This CDR3 has 14 amino acids. After removal of 0 bases from V and 4 bases from J, the junction contained 0 bases not matched to a gene. CDR1 and CDR2 from the germline V gene are LNHDA and SQIVND (reference sequence). DNA for the CDR3: TGTGCCAGTAGTATAGAGACAGGGGGCACTGAAGCTTTCTTT. Translated: CASSIETGGTEAFF. Together with reference TRBV19 and TRBJ1-1, the CDR3 gives the full variable domain: DGGITQSPKYLFRKEGQNVTLSCEQNLNHDAMYWYRQDPGQGLRLIYYSQIVNDFQKGDIAEGYSVSREKKESFPLTVTSAQKNPTAFYLCASSIETGGTEAFFGQGTRLTVV.

The chain links TRBV9 to TRBJ2-1, with a possible D match to TRBD1 (6 bases). The germline CDR1 and CDR2 sequences are SGDLS and YYNGEE. The CDR3 has 16 residues. V lost 0 bases and J 2 bases, leaving 12 bases between the germline ends. CDR3: CASSVGGRGAYNEQFF. As DNA, the CDR3 is TGTGCCAGCAGCGTAGGTGGCAGGGGCGCCTACAATGAGCAGTTCTTC.

V gene TRBV5-6 combines with J gene TRBJ2-3; perhaps TRBD2 as D (5 bases). CDR1 and CDR2 (germline): SGHDT, YYEEEE. This CDR3 spans 12 amino acids. Trimming removed 2 bases at V and 4 bases at J, with 5 bases between. The CDR3 sequence: CASSLLADTQYF. Here the CDR3 DNA reads TGTGCCAGCAGCTTACTAGCAGATACGCAGTATTTT.

V and J are TRBV11-1 and TRBJ2-3; D unclear. This CDR3 spans 13 amino acids. Germline loops: CDR1 SGHAT, CDR2 FQDESV (reference sequence). V was shortened by 2 bases and J by 1 base, with 4 bases between the two germline ends. The CDR3 nucleotides are TGTGCCAGCAGCTTACAGGGCACAGATACGCAGTATTTT. It codes for CASSLQGTDTQYF.

The chain combines TRBV27 with TRBJ1-2; perhaps TRBD1 as D (5 bases). This CDR3 contains 14 residues. Germline-derived CDR1 and CDR2 are MNHEY and SMNVEV (reference sequence). Trimming removed 0 bases from V and 3 bases from J, with 8 bases in between. The CDR3 region has the DNA TGTGCCAGCAGTTTATCGAGGGGACACTATGGCTACACCTTC. This encodes CASSLSRGHYGYTF.

The J gene is TRBJ2-3, the V gene TRBV27, with TRBD2 matching over 10 bases. Germline CDR1 is MNHEY and CDR2 is SMNVEV (reference sequence). The CDR3 sequence is 14 residues long. V was clipped by 7 bases and J by 7 bases; unmatched bases: 8. Here the CDR3 reads CASTERGGGNTQYF. The DNA for the CDR3 is TGTGCCAGCACTGAGCGGGGGGGTGGGAATACGCAGTATTTT.

The chain couples TRBV4-1 to TRBJ2-7, with 15 bases fitting TRBD2. J gave up 2 bases and V 1 base, and 0 bases lay outside the gene matches. The germline CDR1 and CDR2 sequences are MGHRA and YSYEKL. The CDR3 runs 16 residues. This chain's CDR3 is CASSQGTSGGAYEQYF. The CDR3 coding sequence is TGCGCCAGCAGCCAAGGGACTAGCGGGGGGGCCTACGAGCAGTACTTC.

This clone came up once. V is TRBV5-1 and J is TRBJ2-7, with 9 bases identical to TRBD2. Germline V gives CDR1 SGHRS, CDR2 YFSETQ. Trimming removed 5 bases from V and 6 bases from J; junction bases left unmatched: 0. This CDR3 is 11 amino acids long. This CDR3 is CASSSGGEQYF. The CDR3 DNA follows: TGCGCCAGCAGTAGCGGGGGCGAGCAGTACTTC.

The J gene is TRBJ2-7, the V gene TRBV6-5; 10 bases line up with TRBD2. The CDR3 runs to 15 residues. Trimming at V came to 2 bases and at J to 4 bases, leaving 5 bases not matched to a gene. In germline, CDR1 is MNHEY, CDR2 SVGAGI. For the CDR3, the DNA is TGTGCCAGCAGTTACCATACTAGCGGGGCTTACGAGCAGTACTTC. This codes for CASSYHTSGAYEQYF.

The chain has TRBV9 and TRBJ2-1; TRBD2 matches 11 bases. The CDR3 covers 14 residues. With V trimmed by 0 bases and J by 10 bases, 3 bases remained unmatched. CDR1 is SGDLS and CDR2 is YYNGEE in the germline V gene. Here the CDR3 reads CASSVVTSGDEQFF. The CDR3 DNA reads as TGTGCCAGCAGCGTAGTGACTAGCGGGGACGAGCAGTTCTTC.

The V and J genes are TRBV6-5 and TRBJ1-2; D call uncertain. V was shortened by 8 bases and J by 1 base, with 11 bases between the two germline ends. Germline CDR1 MNHEY, CDR2 SVGAGI. The CDR3 totals 13 residues. CDR3 coding DNA: TGTGCCAGCTCATGGGGAAATAACTATGGCTACACCTTC. Translated, it gives CASSWGNNYGYTF.

The chain uses TRBV5-1 and TRBJ1-1; D is ambiguous. V lost 6 bases and J 0 bases, leaving 15 bases between the germline ends. This CDR3 has 15 amino acids. CDR1 SGHRS and CDR2 YFSETQ come from the germline V gene. The CDR3 loop reads CASTRPSSMNTEAFF. The CDR3 DNA reads TGCGCCAGCACCCGGCCATCCTCCATGAACACTGAAGCTTTCTTT. Supplemented by reference TRBV5-1 and TRBJ1-1, the full variable domain reads KAGVTQTPRYLIKTRGQQVTLSCSPISGHRSVSWYQQTPGQGLQFLFEYFSETQRNKGNFPGRFSGRQFSNSRSEMNVSTLELGDSALYLCASTRPSSMNTEAFFGQGTRLTVV.

CDR3 amino acids: CASTDTDRVYEQYF. The CDR3 coding sequence is TGTGCCAGTACAGATACGGACAGGGTTTACGAGCAGTACTTC. This rearrangement joins TRBV6-6 to TRBJ2-7; 8 bases match TRBD1. In germline, CDR1 is MNHNY, CDR2 SVGAGI (reference sequence). This CDR3 is 14 amino acids long. With 9 bases clipped from V and 4 bases from J, the junction kept 11 bases outside the gene matches.

The rearrangement uses TRBV9 and TRBJ2-1; D is perhaps TRBD1 or TRBD2 (5 bases each). V gave up 0 bases and J gave up 7 bases, with 17 bases separating them. There are 16 residues in the CDR3. In germline, CDR1 is SGDLS, CDR2 YYNGEE. Written as DNA, the CDR3 is TGTGCCAGCAGCGTAGTCGGCACCTTTTGGGGGAATGAGCAGTTCTTC. It is translated as CASSVVGTFWGNEQFF.

This clone occurred once. V and J are TRBV5-1 and TRBJ1-1, with D tentatively TRBD1 (5 bases). The V and J ends lost 0 bases and 6 bases respectively, with 9 bases between them. Germline CDR1 and CDR2: SGHRS and YFSETQ. CDR3 length: 13 residues. As DNA, the CDR3 is TGCGCCAGCAGCTTGGCCACGGGGGCTGAAGCTTTCTTT. It translates to CASSLATGAEAFF.

V is TRBV4-1 and J is TRBJ2-5, with TRBD2 identical over 7 bases. The V gene's germline CDR1 is MGHRA and CDR2 YSYEKL. The V and J ends lost 1 base and 0 bases, in that order; junction bases with no gene match: 5. The CDR3 runs to 16 residues. CDR3: CASSQGTRRDQETQYF. The CDR3 coding sequence is TGCGCCAGCAGCCAAGGGACTAGGAGGGACCAAGAGACCCAGTACTTC.

This clone was recorded a few times. The chain couples TRBV7-6 to TRBJ2-7; 9 positions agree with TRBD2. V dropped 1 base and J dropped 2; count of bases not matched to a gene: 0. The germline CDR1 and CDR2 sequences are SGHVS and FNYEAQ. The CDR3 is 14 amino acids. The CDR3 region is CASSLGGGAYEQYF. The CDR3, as DNA: TGTGCCAGCAGCTTAGGCGGGGGGGCCTACGAGCAGTACTTC.